Listed below are T cell receptor beta chains from one sample, sequenced in a study of cytomegalovirus exposure and HLA in healthy donors. Some clones are missing from TCRdb's copy, which holds only in-frame ones; the method was immunoSEQ multiplex PCR. The data hold about 170,000 clones, with 80% to 85% observed a single time. The specimen was PBMCs. All receptors derive from a boy aged 2 to 9 in good health and CMV-seronegative. Both conserved end residues are part of each CDR3. Fields, in order: clone size, D gene, CDR3 length, V gene, J gene, CDR3 protein, CDR3 DNA. The D gene is left open where the match is weak. The size field is filled for only some rows; it gives once, few, many or a size class.

>.|TRBD2|17|TRBV7-9|TRBJ2-1
CASSLGTSGAFYNEQFF
TGTGCCAGCAGCCTGGGGACTAGCGGGGCGTTTTACAATGAGCAGTTCTTC
>.|.|12|TRBV5-6|TRBJ2-7
CASSFGSGEQYF
TGTGCCAGCAGCTTCGGTAGCGGCGAGCAGTACTTC
>once|TRBD2|17|TRBV19|TRBJ2-1
CASSINWSGSSYNEQFF
TGTGCCAGTAGTATTAATTGGAGCGGGAGCTCCTACAATGAGCAGTTCTTC
>.|TRBD1|16|TRBV2|TRBJ2-2
CASTKTGDWYTGELFF
TGTGCCAGCACCAAGACAGGGGACTGGTACACCGGGGAGCTGTTTTTT
>few|TRBD1|16|TRBV4-2|TRBJ1-4
CASSQDRQGPNEKLFF
TGTGCCAGCAGCCAAGATCGACAGGGGCCTAATGAAAAACTGTTTTTT
>.|.|15|TRBV6-5|TRBJ1-1
CASRSTGTSTPEAFF
TGTGCCAGCAGATCTACCGGGACTTCAACCCCTGAAGCTTTCTTT
>.|TRBD1|15|TRBV15|TRBJ2-5
CATSRSTGERETQYF
TGTGCCACCAGCAGATCCACAGGGGAACGAGAGACCCAGTACTTC
>.|TRBD2|14|TRBV18|TRBJ2-5
CASSPQRGGETQYF
TGTGCCAGCTCACCACAGCGGGGTGGAGAGACCCAGTACTTC
>few|TRBD2|17|TRBV30|TRBJ2-2
CAWSPGTSGGRARELFF
TGTGCCTGGAGTCCTGGGACTAGCGGGGGGCGTGCGCGAGAGCTGTTTTTT
>once|TRBD2|15|TRBV9|TRBJ2-5
CASSVGGGSGETQYF
TGTGCCAGCAGCGTTGGCGGGGGTTCGGGTGAGACCCAGTACTTC
>.|.|14|TRBV27|TRBJ1-2
CASSSNAGLYGYTF
TGTGCCAGCAGTTCCAACGCGGGGCTCTATGGCTACACCTTC
>.|.|14|TRBV13|TRBJ1-4
CASSLGTANEKLFF
TGTGCCAGCAGCTTAGGGACAGCTAATGAAAAACTGTTTTTT
>.|.|14|TRBV6-6|TRBJ1-2
CASSLDTGSYGYTF
TGTGCCAGCAGTTTGGACACCGGGAGCTATGGCTACACCTTC
>.|.|12|TRBV9|TRBJ1-2
CASSSGIYGYTF
TGTGCCAGCAGCTCAGGGATCTATGGCTACACCTTC
>once|.|16|TRBV5-6|TRBJ2-3
CASTTGGGLGKDTQYF
TGTGCCAGCACTACTGGGGGGGGCCTAGGGAAAGATACGCAGTATTTT
>.|.|15|TRBV6-5|TRBJ2-5
CASSYSLGRVETQYF
TGTGCCAGCAGTTACTCGCTGGGCCGTGTGGAGACCCAGTACTTC
>.|TRBD1|13|TRBV7-9|TRBJ2-7
CASSPTGAYEQYF
TGTGCCAGCAGCCCCACAGGGGCCTACGAGCAGTACTTC
>once|.|9|TRBV10-3|TRBJ1-1
CAIQLEAFF
TGTGCCATCCAACTTGAAGCTTTCTTT
>.|TRBD1|13|TRBV5-6|TRBJ1-2
CASSLGTGRGYTF
TGTGCCAGCAGCCTAGGGACAGGGCGGGGCTACACCTTC